The clone carrying this TCR beta chain was detected only a few times. MiXCR, run by TCRdb on the reads, gives a single entry per CDR3 protein. Among more than 400,000 distinct CDR3 sequences listed, around a quarter were seen once. The record originates from a study of T cell repertoires in cytomegalovirus infection. Turning to the study itself: Through public TCR beta signatures, both CMV infection and matching HLA type were indicated.

V lost 5 bases to trimming and J lost 5 bases; unmatched junction nucleotides: 7. The CDR3 spans 14 residues. Per germline, CDR1 SGHTA and CDR2 FQGNSA. Material: PBMCs. The receptor was isolated from a human donor in good health (CMV status not recorded). Some clones in this sample may be carry-over from other donors' samples. This sequence joins TRBV7-2 and TRBJ2-5; 8 nucleotides line up with TRBD2. The CDR3 nucleotides are TGTGCCAGCAGCCGGGGGGGTGGGGGGGAGACCCAGTACTTC. Translated: CASSRGGGGETQYF.